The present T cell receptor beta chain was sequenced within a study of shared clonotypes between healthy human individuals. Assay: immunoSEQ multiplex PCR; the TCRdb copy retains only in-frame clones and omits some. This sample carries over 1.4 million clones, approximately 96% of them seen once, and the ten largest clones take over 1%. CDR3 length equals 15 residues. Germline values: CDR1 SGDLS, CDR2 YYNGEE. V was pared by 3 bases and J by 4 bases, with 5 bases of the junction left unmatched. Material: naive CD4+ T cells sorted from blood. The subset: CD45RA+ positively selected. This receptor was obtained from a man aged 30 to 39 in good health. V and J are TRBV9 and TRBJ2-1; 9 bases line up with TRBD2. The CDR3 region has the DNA TGTGCCAGCAGCGCGCTAGCGGGACGGTACAATGAGCAGTTCTTC. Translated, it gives CASSALAGRYNEQFF. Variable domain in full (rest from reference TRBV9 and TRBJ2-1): DSGVTQTPKHLITATGQRVTLRCSPRSGDLSVYWYQQSLDQGLQFLIQYYNGEERAKGNILERFSAQQFPDLHSELNLSSLELGDSALYFCASSALAGRYNEQFFGPGTRLTVL.